These 21 T cell receptor beta chains came from one sample sequenced in a study of T-cell memory formation after mild COVID-19. TCRdb reprocessed the 5' RACE reads via MiXCR and lists one record per CDR3 protein. The data hold under 300,000 distinct CDR3 sequences, with 7.5% to 10% observed a single time. Material: PBMCs or a T cell subset sorted from them (not recorded which). The receptors stem from a man between 18 and 35 years old who had mild COVID-19 (a few samples of this study predate the infection). Cell type and time point are not known.

This clonotype showed up just a few times. J is TRBJ2-3 and V is TRBV5-5, with a tentative D call TRBD1 (6 bases). The ends were cut back, 2 bases at V and 8 bases at J, with 15 bases in the middle. The CDR3 runs to 14 residues. The germline V gene encodes CDR1 SGHKS and CDR2 YYEKEE (reference sequence). The CDR3 bases are TGTGCCAGCAGCTTCCCCACTACAGGGACTACGCAGTATTTT. This encodes CASSFPTTGTTQYF.

The genes are TRBV6-5 and TRBJ2-1; maybe TRBD1 (5 bases). Trimming pared 0 bases from V and 9 bases from J, leaving 9 bases between. The CDR3 extends over 13 amino acids. Germline V gene lookup returns CDR1 MNHEY and CDR2 SVGAGI. The CDR3 reads CASSYSGQTEQFF. As DNA, the CDR3 is TGTGCCAGCAGTTACTCGGGGCAAACTGAGCAGTTCTTC.

The V gene is TRBV6-1, the J gene TRBJ2-6; the D gene is possibly TRBD1 (5 bases). The CDR3 consists of 16 residues. Trimming pared 1 base from V and 2 bases from J, leaving 9 bases between. CDR1 is MNHNS, CDR2 SASEGT, per germline. The CDR3 sequence: CASSEDETAGANVLTF. The DNA for the CDR3 is TGTGCCAGCAGTGAAGACGAGACAGCTGGGGCCAACGTCCTGACTTTC.

The table lists this clonotype with many counts. This chain links TRBV7-9 with TRBJ2-3; 10 bases fit TRBD2. The length of the CDR3 is 15 residues. Germline loops: CDR1 SEHNR, CDR2 FQNEAQ (reference sequence). Unmatched junction bases numbered 5, after V lost 5 bases and J lost 3 bases. The CDR3 here is CASSHGTSATDTQYF. In DNA form, the CDR3 reads TGTGCCAGCAGCCACGGGACTAGCGCAACAGATACGCAGTATTTT. Full variable domain (outside the CDR3, taken from reference TRBV7-9 and TRBJ2-3): DTGVSQNPRHKITKRGQNVTFRCDPISEHNRLYWYRQTLGQGPEFLTYFQNEAQLEKSRLLSDRFSAERPKGSFSTLEIQRTEQGDSAMYLCASSHGTSATDTQYFGPGTRLTVL.

This chain connects TRBV5-1 to TRBJ1-2; 8 bases map to TRBD1. Germline assignment: CDR1 SGHRS and CDR2 YFSETQ. This CDR3 has 14 residues. V shed 0 bases and J 8 bases; nucleotides not matched to a gene: 6. This CDR3 is CASSLDGQGNGYTF. The DNA of the CDR3 is TGCGCCAGCAGCTTGGACGGACAGGGTAACGGCTACACCTTC.

This clonotype was seen a handful of times. The J gene is TRBJ2-7, the V gene TRBV2, with 10 nucleotides matching TRBD1. V lost 8 bases, J lost 5 bases, and 6 bases stayed unmatched. This CDR3 is 13 amino acids long. Germline CDR1 and CDR2: SNHLY and FYNNEI. This CDR3 reads CASFRDRGNEQYF. Here the CDR3 DNA reads TGTGCCAGCTTCCGGGACAGGGGTAACGAGCAGTACTTC.

The rearrangement uses TRBV7-9 and TRBJ1-2; TRBD1 aligns across 7 bases. CDR1 is SEHNR, CDR2 FQNEAQ, per germline (reference sequence). The ends lost 3 bases at V and 5 bases at J; junction bases unmatched: 9. This CDR3 has 15 amino acids. The DNA for the CDR3 is TGTGCCAGCAGCTTTCAGGGGGTGGCTCTGTATGGCTACACCTTC. It codes for CASSFQGVALYGYTF.

There are a few counts of this clonotype. The rearrangement uses TRBV7-3 and TRBJ2-3; the match to TRBD2 covers 11 bases. The CDR3 runs to 15 residues. Germline-derived CDR1 and CDR2 are SGHTA and FQGTGA. Trimming removed 6 bases from V and 2 bases from J; junction bases left unmatched: 4. Written as DNA, the CDR3 is TGTGCCAGCAGTCCACTAGCGGGGGTCACAGATACGCAGTATTTT. It specifies CASSPLAGVTDTQYF.

The chain has TRBV10-3 and TRBJ2-1; no clear D gene. Trimming shortened V by 7 bases and J by 4 bases, and 14 bases separated the two germline ends. Looked up from germline, CDR1 is ENHRY and CDR2 is SYGVKD. The CDR3 covers 14 residues. The CDR3 spells CAINDSPVYNEQFF. CDR3 coding DNA: TGTGCCATCAATGATTCTCCCGTATACAATGAGCAGTTCTTC.

This clonotype has only a few counts. The V call is TRBV7-2, the J call TRBJ2-4; D is possibly TRBD2 (7 bases). V was cut by 3 bases and J by 9 bases, with 15 bases left in between. The CDR3 consists of 14 residues. Germline-derived CDR1 and CDR2 are SGHTA and FQGNSA. The CDR3 DNA sequence: TGTGCCAGCAGCTTTAGGGGGGGGAATGGCATTCAGTACTTC. Encoded protein: CASSFRGGNGIQYF.

This clonotype was observed a handful of times. This rearrangement joins TRBV19 to TRBJ1-1, with D possibly being TRBD1 (6 bases). V gave up 3 bases and J gave up 4 bases, with 12 bases separating them. This CDR3 region has 14 residues. CDR1 and CDR2 from the germline V gene are LNHDA and SQIVND (reference sequence). In DNA, the CDR3 is TGTGCCAGTAGTATTCAGGGGTCGGGCACTGAAGCTTTCTTT. Amino acids: CASSIQGSGTEAFF.

The chain combines TRBV10-3 with TRBJ1-4, with 8 bases lining up with TRBD1. The CDR3 covers 15 residues. The junction had 5 bases not matched to a gene; V was cut back by 0 bases and J by 8 bases. Germline-derived CDR1 and CDR2 are ENHRY and SYGVKD. CDR3 sequence: CAISESTGAEEKLFF. The CDR3 DNA reads as TGTGCCATCAGTGAGTCGACAGGGGCAGAAGAAAAACTGTTTTTT.

The rearrangement uses TRBV7-9 and TRBJ1-4; TRBD1 matches at 7 bases. Germline V CDR1 and CDR2: SEHNR, FQNEAQ (reference sequence). V lost 4 bases to trimming and J lost 3 bases; unmatched junction nucleotides: 8. This CDR3 has 16 residues. The CDR3 protein is CASSSLPGTANEKLFF. Here the CDR3 DNA reads TGTGCCAGCAGCTCACTACCCGGGACAGCTAATGAAAAACTGTTTTTT.

In its sample, this clonotype was seen many times. This chain joins TRBV9 and TRBJ2-1, with TRBD2 matching over 11 bases. CDR1 is SGDLS and CDR2 is YYNGEE in the germline V gene. This CDR3 comprises 15 residues. After removal of 4 bases from V and 9 bases from J, the junction contained 9 bases not matched to a gene. The CDR3 loop reads CASSPYVAGGGEQFF. The CDR3 DNA is TGTGCCAGCAGCCCCTACGTAGCGGGGGGGGGTGAGCAGTTCTTC.

This clonotype appeared many times. The chain links TRBV6-5 to TRBJ1-6; 8 nucleotides match TRBD1. The germline V gene has CDR1 MNHEY and CDR2 SVGAGI. CDR3 size: 14 residues. J lost 10 bases, V lost 2 bases, and 4 bases had no gene match. The CDR3 loop reads CASSYAQGVSPLHF. In nucleotides, the CDR3 is TGTGCCAGCAGTTACGCACAGGGGGTCTCACCCCTCCACTTT.

This sequence joins TRBV6-5 and TRBJ1-2; 9 nucleotides align to TRBD1. Germline V gene lookup returns CDR1 MNHEY and CDR2 SVGAGI. The CDR3 consists of 13 residues. Trimming cost V 5 bases and J 2 bases; bases outside gene matches: 0. In DNA form, the CDR3 reads TGTGCCAGCAGTGGACAGGGGAACTATGGCTACACCTTC. Its translation is CASSGQGNYGYTF.

The chain joins TRBV7-9 to TRBJ2-1; maybe TRBD2 (6 bases). CDR3 length: 16 amino acids. Germline assignment: CDR1 SEHNR and CDR2 FQNEAQ (reference sequence). Trimming removed 4 bases from V and 2 bases from J, with 15 bases in between. In DNA, the CDR3 is TGTGCCAGCAGCTCGGAGGGGACTCCTACCTACAATGAGCAGTTCTTC. Translation gives CASSSEGTPTYNEQFF.

This clonotype has a handful of counts. J is TRBJ1-5 and V is TRBV18, with 9 bases aligning to TRBD1. The germline CDR1 and CDR2 sequences are KGHSH and LQKENI. Trimming cost V 4 bases and J 0 bases; bases outside gene matches: 7. This CDR3 region has 17 residues. The CDR3 nucleotides are TGTGCCAGCTCACGACGGGACAGGGAATATAGCAATCAGCCCCAGCATTTT. This encodes CASSRRDREYSNQPQHF.

This clonotype appeared a few times. The chain links TRBV9 to TRBJ1-6; 9 nucleotides agree with TRBD1. The ends lost 4 bases at V and 8 bases at J; junction bases unmatched: 7. This CDR3 is built from 15 residues. Germline CDR1 SGDLS, CDR2 YYNGEE. The DNA for the CDR3 is TGTGCCAGCAGCCCCCGGGACAGGGCTCATTCACCCCTCCACTTT. It specifies CASSPRDRAHSPLHF.

This rearrangement joins TRBV9 to TRBJ2-2; D ambiguous. The CDR3 totals 16 residues. V gave up 4 bases and J gave up 1 base, with 14 bases separating them. The V gene's germline CDR1 is SGDLS and CDR2 YYNGEE. This CDR3 is CASSPRRILNTGELFF. The CDR3 DNA follows: TGTGCCAGCAGCCCCCGACGGATTCTGAACACCGGGGAGCTGTTTTTT. Supplemented by reference TRBV9 and TRBJ2-2, the full variable domain reads DSGVTQTPKHLITATGQRVTLRCSPRSGDLSVYWYQQSLDQGLQFLIQYYNGEERAKGNILERFSAQQFPDLHSELNLSSLELGDSALYFCASSPRRILNTGELFFGEGSRLTVL.

This clonotype showed up just a few times. This chain joins TRBV7-2 and TRBJ2-2; TRBD1 aligns across 12 bases. The germline gives CDR1 SGHTA, CDR2 FQGNSA. V lost 4 bases, J lost 7 bases, and 4 bases stayed unmatched. The CDR3 is made up of 15 amino acids. CDR3 loop: CASSSGTGGFGELFF. The DNA of the CDR3 is TGTGCCAGCAGCTCCGGGACAGGGGGCTTCGGGGAGCTGTTTTTT. The whole variable domain, filled in from reference TRBV7-2 and TRBJ2-2, reads GAGVSQSPSNKVTEKGKDVELRCDPISGHTALYWYRQSLGQGLEFLIYFQGNSAPDKSGLPSDRFSAERTGGSVSTLTIQRTQQEDSAVYLCASSSGTGGFGELFFGEGSRLTVL.